The 23 T cell receptor beta chains below all came from one sample that was sequenced in a study of T cells in women clearing cervical HPV infection. Using immunoSEQ multiplex PCR, the repertoire was profiled, and TCRdb retains in-frame clones only, with some absent. The table lists 40,000 to 60,000 clones. Sample: blood buffy coat. The source is a woman aged 18-70 years with a cervical HPV16 infection that either progressed to CIN3+ or cleared (not recorded which).

For this clone: The CDR3 is cut off 3 residues early in the read; its end comes from the germline J gene. This chain connects TRBV20-1 to TRBJ2-3, with D possibly TRBD2 on 6 matching bases. The CDR3 length is 13 residues. V lost 2 bases, J lost 6 bases, and 12 bases lay in between. Germline V gene lookup returns CDR1 DFQATT and CDR2 SNEGSKA (reference sequence). The CDR3: CSARQGLRDTQYF. The CDR3 DNA, read in part, is TGCAGTGCTAGACAGGGACTTCGGGATACG.

The CDR3 reads CASSFGTGGDYGYTF. The CDR3 DNA, read in part, is TGTGCCAGCAGCTTCGGGACAGGAGGGGACTATGGC. The chain is built from TRBV7-9 and TRBJ1-2; 8 bases match TRBD1. With the read ending 3 residues before the CDR3 end, the germline J gene is used to fill in that end. Germline V lookup: CDR1 SEHNR, CDR2 FQNEAQ (reference sequence). CDR3 size: 15 residues. V dropped 3 bases and J dropped 3; count of bases not matched to a gene: 6.

The CDR3 sequence: CASSPGLSKETQYF. The part of the CDR3 DNA that was read is TGTGCCAGCTCGCCAGGACTTAGCAAGGAGACG. The rearrangement links TRBV18 to TRBJ2-3; D is possibly TRBD2 (5 bases). The observed sequence ends 3 residues before the CDR3 terminus, with the missing tail filled in from the germline J gene. Germline-derived CDR1 and CDR2 are KGHSH and LQKENI. The CDR3 covers 14 residues.

Concerning this clone: The read stops 3 residues short of the end of the CDR3; the missing end is completed from the germline J gene. V and J are TRBV7-2 and TRBJ2-1; perhaps TRBD2 as D (6 bases). With 0 bases removed from V and 8 bases from J, the gap between germline ends came to 17 bases. Germline assignment: CDR1 SGHTA and CDR2 FQGNSA. This CDR3 contains 16 residues. The DNA read from the CDR3 is TGTGCCAGCAGCTTAGCCTGGACCCAAAAGCGGGATGAG. Its translation: CASSLAWTQKRDE. The CDR3 reads in full as CASSLAWTQKRDEQFF.

Note on this clone: The sequenced fragment ends 3 residues before the CDR3 boundary, so the rest is inferred from the germline J gene. This chain connects TRBV2 to TRBJ1-4, with unresolved D. CDR3 length: 15 amino acids. V lost 1 base to trimming and J lost 7 bases, with 13 bases between them. Germline CDR1 and CDR2: SNHLY and FYNNEI. The CDR3 bases that were read are TGTGCCAGCAGTGAAGGGCCTAGTGCTGGTGAAAAA. Translated: CASSEGPSAGEK. The whole CDR3 protein is CASSEGPSAGEKLFF.

A remark on this clone: The read ends 3 residues early relative to the CDR3; the germline J gene fills the gap. The V and J genes are TRBV5-1 and TRBJ2-5; D is perhaps TRBD1 (5 bases). CDR3 length: 17 amino acids. Trimming left V 0 bases short and J 2 bases short, with 17 bases between. Germline CDR1 SGHRS, CDR2 YFSETQ. The CDR3 sequence: CASSLGQWLAEQETQYF. Partial CDR3 DNA: TGCGCCAGCAGCTTGGGACAGTGGTTGGCGGAGCAAGAGACC.

Regarding this clone: Read coverage stops 3 residues before the CDR3 terminus; the germline J gene supplies the remainder. The V and J genes are TRBV6-1 and TRBJ1-2, with a possible D match to TRBD1 (5 bases). The CDR3 extends over 12 amino acids. The germline V gene encodes CDR1 MNHNS and CDR2 SASEGT. The covered CDR3 bases are TGTGCCAGCAGTGAAGATAGGGGTCGC. Protein product: CASSEDRGR. The whole CDR3 region reads CASSEDRGRYTF.

Remarks on this clone: The read comes to an end 3 residues before the CDR3 does, leaving the germline J gene to fill in the end. The chain joins TRBV18 to TRBJ1-4, with a possible D match to TRBD1 (5 bases). The length of the CDR3 is 15 residues. V was pared by 2 bases and J by 8 bases, with 15 bases between. Germline V gene lookup returns CDR1 KGHSH and CDR2 LQKENI. The CDR3 region is CASSPRTPEGEKLFF. The CDR3 DNA, read in part, is TGTGCCAGCTCACCAAGGACCCCGGAGGGGGAAAAA.

Worth noting for this clone: Sequencing ends 3 residues short of the CDR3 end; the germline J gene provides the rest. The rearrangement joins TRBV20-1 to TRBJ2-3, with D possibly TRBD2 on 6 matching bases. Looked up from germline, CDR1 is DFQATT and CDR2 is SNEGSKA (reference sequence). The CDR3 has 15 amino acids. With 3 bases removed from V and 4 bases from J, the gap between germline ends came to 17 bases. CDR3 bases read: TGCAGTGCTAGGGGGCGGCGGGGAGGCCCAGATACG. Amino acid sequence: CSARGRRGGPDT. The full CDR3 is CSARGRRGGPDTQYF.

As regards this clone: The read ends 3 residues early relative to the CDR3; the germline J gene fills the gap. The V gene is TRBV12-3 or TRBV12-4, the J gene TRBJ2-5; TRBD2 matches 14 bases. The CDR3 has 15 amino acids. J gave up 5 bases and V 6 bases, and 5 bases lay outside the gene matches. CDR3 amino acids: CASRGLAGGRETQYF. Incomplete CDR3 DNA: TGTGCCAGCAGAGGACTAGCGGGGGGCCGGGAGACC.

Note on this clone: The sequenced fragment ends 3 residues before the CDR3 boundary, so the rest is inferred from the germline J gene. The chain recombines TRBV6-2 or TRBV6-3 with TRBJ1-6, with D possibly being TRBD1 (6 bases). Trimming took 6 bases from V and 1 from J, leaving 10 bases between them. CDR3 size: 15 residues. Germline CDR1 is MNHEY and CDR2 is SVGEGT. The CDR3 reads CASSPQGSYNSPLHF. Partial CDR3 DNA: TGTGCCAGCAGCCCGCAGGGGTCCTATAATTCACCC.

On this clone: The sample has other DNA sequences that encode this CDR3 too. This chain's CDR3 is CASSGTGGGGKTQYF. The sequenced part of the CDR3 DNA is TGTGCCAGCAGTGGCACAGGGGGCGGCGGGAAGACC. The V and J genes are TRBV6-2 or TRBV6-3 and TRBJ2-5, with 9 bases that match TRBD1. The read stops 3 residues short of the end of the CDR3; the missing end is completed from the germline J gene. The length of the CDR3 is 15 residues. V shed 5 bases, J shed 6 bases, and the junction held 10 bases outside the gene matches. Germline assignment: CDR1 MNHEY and CDR2 SVGEGT.

Of note for this clone: The read finishes 3 residues shy of the CDR3 end, and the germline J gene is used to complete it. The gene calls are TRBV10-2 and TRBJ2-1; 7 nucleotides agree with TRBD1. Per germline, CDR1 WSHSY and CDR2 SAAADI. The junction had 14 bases not matched to a gene; V was cut back by 5 bases and J by 4 bases. This CDR3 is 17 amino acids long. CDR3 amino acids: CASSPKVRDSRYNEQFF. The CDR3 bases that were read are TGCGCCAGCAGTCCTAAGGTCCGGGACAGCAGATACAATGAG.

Remarks on this clone: The read ends 3 residues early relative to the CDR3; the germline J gene fills the gap. The V call is TRBV5-8, the J call TRBJ2-1, with 7 bases fitting TRBD1. CDR1 is SGHTS, CDR2 YDEGEE, per germline. This CDR3 comprises 12 residues. The V segment lost 5 bases and the J segment 7 bases; nucleotides outside the gene matches: 3. CDR3 protein: CASRKQGNEQFF. The CDR3 bases that were read are TGTGCCAGCAGGAAACAGGGGAATGAG.

Note on this clone: The read terminates 3 residues before the CDR3 end, so the remaining end is supplied by the germline J gene. This chain uses TRBV7-9 with TRBJ2-3; TRBD1 matches at 8 bases. The CDR3 extends over 15 amino acids. The germline V gene has CDR1 SEHNR and CDR2 FQNEAQ (reference sequence). The sequenced part of the CDR3 DNA is TGTGCCAGCAGCTTACCAGGGGGCTTAAGGGAGACG. Residues: CASSLPGGLRET. The whole CDR3 sequence reads CASSLPGGLRETQYF.

Of note for this clone: The CDR3 end is not reached by the read, which stops 3 residues before it; the germline J gene fills it in. V and J are TRBV5-6 and TRBJ2-2; weak D call: TRBD1 (5 bases). The CDR3 consists of 15 residues. CDR1 and CDR2 from the germline V gene are SGHDT and YYEEEE. CDR3 residues: CASSLVRGNNSPLFF. CDR3 bases read: TGTGCCAGCAGCTTGGTAAGGGGTAATAATTCACCG. Complete variable domain (other parts from reference TRBV5-6 and TRBJ2-2): DAGVTQSPTHLIKTRGQQVTLRCSPKSGHDTVSWYQQALGQGPQFIFQYYEEEERQRGNFPDRFSGHQFPNYSSELNVNALLLGDSALYLCASSLVRGNNSPLFFGEGSRLTVL.

Turning to this clone: The missing CDR3 end, 3 residues past where the read stops, is filled in from the germline J gene. This chain links TRBV27 with TRBJ2-3; D unclear. V was shortened by 2 bases and J by 0 bases, with 3 bases between the two germline ends. CDR1 and CDR2 from the germline V gene are MNHEY and SMNVEV (reference sequence). The CDR3 contains 13 residues. This chain's CDR3 is CASSLLSTDTQYF. The sequenced CDR3 bases are TGTGCCAGCAGTTTACTAAGCACAGATACG.

Remarks on this clone: The read ends 3 residues before the CDR3 terminus; that terminus is restored from the germline J gene. The chain carries TRBV7-3 and TRBJ1-1; TRBD1 agrees at 9 bases. The length of the CDR3 is 17 residues. Germline assignment: CDR1 SGHTA and CDR2 FQGTGA. V shed 5 bases and J 0 bases; nucleotides not matched to a gene: 10. The part of the CDR3 DNA that was read is TGTGCCAGCAGCGTAGGAGGGACAGGGCCCATGAACACTGAA. It specifies CASSVGGTGPMNTE. The full CDR3 sequence reads CASSVGGTGPMNTEAFF.

Notes on this clone: The CDR3 end lies 3 residues beyond the end of the read and is filled in from the germline J gene. The rearrangement links TRBV7-9 to TRBJ1-2, with D possibly TRBD1 on 5 matching bases. The germline V gene has CDR1 SEHNR and CDR2 FQNEAQ (reference sequence). The V and J ends lost 2 bases and 2 bases respectively, with 9 bases between them. CDR3 size: 14 residues. The CDR3 is CASSLKTANYGYTF. The covered CDR3 bases are TGTGCCAGCAGCTTAAAGACAGCAAACTATGGC.

Incomplete CDR3 DNA: TGTGCCAGCAGCGCCGGGACAGGGAACTTCTACGAG. Protein: CASSAGTGNFYE. The complete CDR3 protein is CASSAGTGNFYEQYF. The chain employs TRBV12-3 or TRBV12-4 and TRBJ2-7; 9 bases are a match to TRBD1. Coverage ceases 3 residues before the CDR3 finishes, and the germline J gene fills in the end. The CDR3 totals 15 residues. V lost 6 bases to trimming and J lost 3 bases; unmatched junction nucleotides: 9.

With regard to this clone: Read coverage stops 3 residues before the CDR3 terminus; the germline J gene supplies the remainder. The J gene is TRBJ2-1, the V gene TRBV2, with TRBD2 matching 14 bases. Germline CDR1 and CDR2: SNHLY and FYNNEI. The CDR3 is made up of 14 amino acids. V was pared by 6 bases and J by 9 bases, with 4 bases of the junction left unmatched. The CDR3 is CASRGTSGGTEQFF. Incomplete CDR3 DNA: TGTGCCAGCAGAGGGACTAGCGGGGGAACTGAG.

Worth noting for this clone: Read data end 3 residues before the CDR3 end; the end is taken from the germline J gene. The chain is built from TRBV19 and TRBJ2-3, with 11 bases fitting TRBD2. The V and J ends lost 3 bases and 3 bases, in that order; junction bases with no gene match: 14. CDR3 length: 19 residues. Germline CDR1 reads LNHDA; CDR2 reads SQIVND (reference sequence). Incomplete CDR3 DNA: TGTGCCAGTAGTATTTCAACTCCCGGGACTAGCGGCGGTACAGATACG. It codes for CASSISTPGTSGGTDT. The complete CDR3 protein is CASSISTPGTSGGTDTQYF. The variable domain in full, with the rest retrieved from reference TRBV19 and TRBJ2-3, is DGGITQSPKYLFRKEGQNVTLSCEQNLNHDAMYWYRQDPGQGLRLIYYSQIVNDFQKGDIAEGYSVSREKKESFPLTVTSAQKNPTAFYLCASSISTPGTSGGTDTQYFGPGTRLTVL.

On this clone: The read ends 3 residues early relative to the CDR3; the germline J gene fills the gap. The chain couples TRBV4-1 to TRBJ1-6, with 7 nucleotides matching TRBD1. Germline V gene sequence: CDR1 MGHRA, CDR2 YSYEKL. The CDR3 runs to 16 residues. V lost 4 bases to trimming and J lost 6 bases; unmatched junction nucleotides: 9. CDR3 region: CASSPEPGQPNSPLHF. The CDR3 DNA, read in part, is TGCGCCAGCAGCCCAGAACCGGGACAGCCTAATTCACCC.